This T cell receptor beta chain was retrieved from a study of cytomegalovirus exposure and HLA in healthy donors. Overall study context: A prior analysis found 95 million to 140 million unique TCR beta sequences from approximately 190 million T cells. Most genotyped donors, approximately 81% of 398, had Caucasian-associated genetic ancestry.

Unrecorded immune exposure was likely among donors, who were nominally healthy when sampled. The V gene lost 1 base and the J gene lost 1 base, with 10 bases spanning the gap. CDR3 length equals 15 residues. The germline V gene encodes CDR1 MNHEY and CDR2 SVGAGI. With respect to this clone: Its target is unknown.

Regarding the study as a whole: Fewer N-insertions (relative to the approximately 700-donor mean) were reportedly seen in an Asian-associated ancestry cluster in a later analysis.

A multiplex PCR was run with 60 Vbeta primers and 13 Jbeta primers. This table comes from immunoSEQ multiplex PCR, and its TCRdb copy is limited to in-frame clones, with some not included. Here the sample spans 100,000 to 150,000 clones, roughly 82% being singletons. V is TRBV6-5 and J is TRBJ1-1; D uncertain. The source is a woman aged 18-30 years in good health and CMV-seropositive. Sequencing was done on a sample of PBMCs. The CDR3 DNA reads as TGTGCCAGCAGTTACTTGCCCGAGGGGAACACTGAAGCTTTCTTT. Its translation is CASSYLPEGNTEAFF.